The T cell receptor beta chain under discussion was sequenced for a study of Ad26.COV2.S vaccination and SARS-CoV-2 variants. Generated by immunoSEQ multiplex PCR, the TCRdb table keeps only in-frame clones and is missing some. The data show around 450,000 clones, nearly 90% seen once. This sample's treatment: over 15 received Ad26.COV2.S at low or high dose, single or two shots; about 5 received placebo; per-sample allocation not given. Sample collection was performed on day 63 after the first vaccine or placebo injection. Boston hosted the donor, who was an adult aged 18-55 years. Trimming removed 3 bases at V and 2 bases at J, with 7 bases between. CDR1 and CDR2 (germline): SGHTA, FQGNSA. CDR3 length: 13 amino acids.

The TCR originated in a person aged 18 to 59 who received the Ad26.COV2.S COVID-19 vaccine or a placebo. The sequencing here drew on peripheral blood, taken in a trial of Ad26.COV2.S vaccine versus placebo. The V and J genes are TRBV7-2 and TRBJ1-1; D is ambiguous. The chain's CDR3 is CASSFSSNTEAFF. The CDR3 DNA reads as TGTGCCAGCAGCTTTTCCAGCAACACTGAAGCTTTCTTT.